What follows is one T cell receptor beta chain and its context. Relapsing-remitting disease, either stable or active, was present in the treatment-naive patients who were the multiple sclerosis controls. The data originate from a study of CD8 T cells in Susac syndrome. Roughly 0.45 to 1 ug RNA was reverse transcribed with random hexamers. Amplification of the TCR beta CDR3 was carried out by immunoSEQ multiplex PCR, which spanned a total of 54 Vbeta and 13 Jbeta segments. Each CDR3 protein is one row after TCRdb ran MiXCR on the immunoSEQ multiplex PCR reads. This table holds about 66,000 distinct CDR3 sequences, about 94% found once. This CDR3 spans 13 amino acids. Unmatched junction bases numbered 3, after V lost 4 bases and J lost 4 bases. Germline-derived CDR1 and CDR2 are MNHEY and SMNVEV (reference sequence).

The chain recombines TRBV27 with TRBJ1-2; 7 positions agree with TRBD1. Input material: CD8+ T cells from PBMCs. This TCR was recovered from a human donor with multiple sclerosis. CDR3 coding DNA: TGTGCCAGCAGTTCCCCAGGGGGCTATGGCTACACCTTC. This encodes CASSSPGGYGYTF.